Here is one T cell receptor (beta chain) with its context. Its recognized antigen is unknown. Per-nucleotide qualities are absent, and no much larger clonotype sits a single base away. The donors were healthy, HIV-negative adults who had no recently reported acute infections or vaccinations. All donors were Caucasian adults living in Nashville, Tennessee, USA. CD4+ T cells were enriched through magnetic negative selection, after which naive cells were positively selected on CD45RA and the remaining negative fraction served as the memory subset. Blood was obtained by leukapheresis, after which PBMCs were separated by Ficoll-Histopaque density gradient centrifugation and cryopreserved in liquid nitrogen vapor phase. Analytical flow cytometry was used to check the purity and quantity of every magnetically sorted T cell population. Genomic DNA was isolated from every sorted fraction and measured by UV absorbance on a Nanodrop 2000c.

Using the deep immunoSEQ assay, multiplex PCR amplified TCR CDR3 regions from genomic DNA. Extracted genomic DNA from each cell subset was spread evenly across all wells of several immunoSEQ 96-well plates, with each plate serving as a replicate. For sorted subsets, 150 to 250 ng of genomic DNA, equivalent to about 30,000 T cell genomes, went into each replicate PCR. The purified libraries were quantified using a Qubit 3.0 fluorometer, sized with a Bioanalyzer 2100, and then quantified again using the KAPA Library Quantification kit. Every immunoSEQ 96-well plate was sequenced on a dedicated single-read 150-cycle Illumina NextSeq 550 flow cell. For the original study's pipeline: Because the immunoSEQ output included only junctional sequences and no quality scores, the filtering could not be the same as the filtering used for full-length reads. To assign V/J genes and CDR3, sequences were annotated against IMGT germline references using PyIR, a Python wrapper for IgBLAST v1.9. Reads with weak V/J assignments (E-value above 1e-6), missing CDR3, stop codons, out-of-frame junctions, or ambiguous translated residues were removed. V3J clonotypes were defined as sequences sharing the same inferred V gene, J gene, and CDR3 amino acid sequence. To compute the percentage overlap between repertoires, the number of shared unique clonotypes was divided by the size of the smaller repertoire. Richness of each repertoire was evaluated using RTK rarefaction, the Chao1 estimator, and Recon v2.1 estimates of unobserved clonotypes. Generation probabilities were computed with OLGA for all TCRbeta clonotypes obtained by the gDNA method from a few donors. TCRdb mirrors the immuneACCESS table, restricted to in-frame sequences. Some clones are absent from its copies; in checked studies, under half trace to an unresolved V gene, and the reason for the others is unknown. V, J and clone size were drawn from that table, and D and trimming were deduced from the DNA. The sample yields approximately 940,000 clones; 70% to 85% were counted once. 1.5% of the sample comes from the top ten.

Based on the germline V gene (reference sequence), the CDR1 and CDR2 sequences are SEHNR and FQNEAQ. V is clipped by 6 bases and J by 7 bases, and the sequence between their germline boundaries is 18 bases long. From the cysteine up to the phenylalanine, the CDR3 has a length of 14 residues. Of all the DNA, just the CDR3 is kept, 42 bases in frame from base 1. The data were obtained in a study of shared clonotypes between healthy human individuals (dated by TCRdb to 2019 to 2021). Broadly, across the study: The cohort comprised two women and three men aged 18 to 49 years. For each donor, CD4 naive and CD4 memory were each given three plates, CD8 naive was given two plates, and CD8 memory was given one plate. To estimate repertoire size and how much clonotypes are shared between individuals, the study performed deep sequencing of blood TCR repertoires from five healthy adults. Different laboratories and diverse techniques were used to prepare libraries and sequence TCR repertoires, to increase sequencing depth and limit assay-specific biases. Per donor, leukapheresis produced somewhere between about 0.85 and 8.9 billion PBMCs. Results and caveats for the whole study, not just this receptor: Because the study included only a small number of donors, the genetic and exposure-history diversity represented was limited. Sampling was restricted to blood, and TCR repertoires in tissue are likely to differ from TCR repertoires in blood. Clonotypes shared by all four sorted-subset donors showed higher generation probabilities than non-shared clonotypes. Rarefaction of sorted-subset datasets indicated incomplete sequencing despite the large sequencing depth. Pairwise subsampling led to the expectation that sequencing depth would affect the degree of clonotype sharing among donors. Across four donors, 4.5% to 6.5% of naive CD4, roughly 3.8% of naive CD8, about 2% of memory CD4, and approximately 0.42% of memory CD8 clonotypes were shared. Naive subsets generally had larger estimated clonotype richness than memory subsets did.

Sequencing was carried out using memory CD4+ T cells sorted from blood. The cell subset or site label, as the study defines it: CD45RA-negative fraction. The sequence derives from a man aged 18 to 29 in good health. The chain is encoded by TRBV7-9 joined to TRBJ2-5, and perhaps TRBD2 as D gene, on 6 matching bases. In nucleotides, the sequence is TGTGCCAGCAGTTCTCTGGGGGGTTCGTGGACCCAGTACTTC. The translation is CASSSLGGSWTQYF.